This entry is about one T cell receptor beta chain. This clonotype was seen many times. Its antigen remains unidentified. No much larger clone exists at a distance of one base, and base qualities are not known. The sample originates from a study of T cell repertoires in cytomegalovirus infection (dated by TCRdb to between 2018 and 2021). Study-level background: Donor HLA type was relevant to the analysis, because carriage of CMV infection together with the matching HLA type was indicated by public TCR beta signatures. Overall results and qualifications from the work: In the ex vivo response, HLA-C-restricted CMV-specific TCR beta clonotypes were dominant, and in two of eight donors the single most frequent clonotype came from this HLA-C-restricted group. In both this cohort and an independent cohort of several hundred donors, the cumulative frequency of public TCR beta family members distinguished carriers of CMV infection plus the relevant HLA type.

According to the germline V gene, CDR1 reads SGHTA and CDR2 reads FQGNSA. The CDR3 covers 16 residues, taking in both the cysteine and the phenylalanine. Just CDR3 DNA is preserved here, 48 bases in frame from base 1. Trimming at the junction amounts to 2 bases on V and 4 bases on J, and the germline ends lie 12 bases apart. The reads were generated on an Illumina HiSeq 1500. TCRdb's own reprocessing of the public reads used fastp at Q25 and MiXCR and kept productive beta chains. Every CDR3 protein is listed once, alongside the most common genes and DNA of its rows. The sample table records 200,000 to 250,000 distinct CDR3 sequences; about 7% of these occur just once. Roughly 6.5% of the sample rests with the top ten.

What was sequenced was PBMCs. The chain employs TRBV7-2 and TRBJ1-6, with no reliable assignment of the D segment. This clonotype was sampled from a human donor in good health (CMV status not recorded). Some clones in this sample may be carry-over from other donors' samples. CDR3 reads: CASSLRGQVYNSPLHF. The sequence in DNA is TGTGCCAGCAGCTTAAGAGGGCAGGTATATAATTCACCCCTCCACTTT.